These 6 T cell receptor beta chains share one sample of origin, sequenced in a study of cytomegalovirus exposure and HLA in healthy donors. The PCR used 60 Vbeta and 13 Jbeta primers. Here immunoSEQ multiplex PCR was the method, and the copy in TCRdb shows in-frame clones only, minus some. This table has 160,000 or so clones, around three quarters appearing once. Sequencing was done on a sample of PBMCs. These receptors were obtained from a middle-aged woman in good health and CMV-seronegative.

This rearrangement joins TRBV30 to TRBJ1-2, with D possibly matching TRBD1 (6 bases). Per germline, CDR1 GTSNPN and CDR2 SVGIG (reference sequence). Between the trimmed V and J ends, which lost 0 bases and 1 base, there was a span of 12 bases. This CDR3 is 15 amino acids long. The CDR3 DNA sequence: TGTGCCTGGAGTGTACCCCAACAGGGTAACTATGGCTACACCTTC. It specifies CAWSVPQQGNYGYTF. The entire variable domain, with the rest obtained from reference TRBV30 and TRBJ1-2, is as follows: SQTIHQWPATLVQPVGSPLSLECTVEGTSNPNLYWYRQAAGRGLQLLFYSVGIGQISSEVPQNLSASRPQDRQFILSSKKLLLSDSGFYLCAWSVPQQGNYGYTFGSGTRLTVV.

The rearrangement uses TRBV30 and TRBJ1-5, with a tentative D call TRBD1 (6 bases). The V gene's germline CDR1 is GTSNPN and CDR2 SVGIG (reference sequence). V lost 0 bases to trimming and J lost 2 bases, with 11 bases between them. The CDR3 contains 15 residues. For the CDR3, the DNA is TGTGCCTGGAGTGTAGGGAGACAGGGCAATCAGCCCCAGCATTTT. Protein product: CAWSVGRQGNQPQHF. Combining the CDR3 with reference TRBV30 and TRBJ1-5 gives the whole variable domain SQTIHQWPATLVQPVGSPLSLECTVEGTSNPNLYWYRQAAGRGLQLLFYSVGIGQISSEVPQNLSASRPQDRQFILSSKKLLLSDSGFYLCAWSVGRQGNQPQHFGDGTRLSIL.

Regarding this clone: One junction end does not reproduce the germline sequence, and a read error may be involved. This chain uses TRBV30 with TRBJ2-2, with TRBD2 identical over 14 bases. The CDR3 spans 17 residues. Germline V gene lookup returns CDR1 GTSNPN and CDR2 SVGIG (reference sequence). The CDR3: CAWEGTSGSANAGELFF. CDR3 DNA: TGTGCCTGGGAAGGGACTAGCGGGAGCGCGAACGCCGGGGAGCTGTTTTTT. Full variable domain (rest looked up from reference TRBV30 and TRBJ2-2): SQTIHQWPATLVQPVGSPLSLECTVEGTSNPNLYWYRQAAGRGLQLLFYSVGIGQISSEVPQNLSASRPQDRQFILSSKKLLLSDSGFYLCAWEGTSGSANAGELFFGEGSRLTVL.

This chain's CDR3 is CASSFSGPPGTGELFF. The DNA of the CDR3 is TGTGCCAGCAGTTTTTCCGGGCCCCCAGGGACCGGGGAGCTGTTTTTT. The chain links TRBV28 to TRBJ2-2, with D perhaps matching TRBD1 (5 bases). The CDR3 length is 16 residues. The V end was cut by 3 bases, the J end by 5 bases, with 16 bases between. Per the germline V gene, CDR1 is MDHEN and CDR2 is SYDVKM.

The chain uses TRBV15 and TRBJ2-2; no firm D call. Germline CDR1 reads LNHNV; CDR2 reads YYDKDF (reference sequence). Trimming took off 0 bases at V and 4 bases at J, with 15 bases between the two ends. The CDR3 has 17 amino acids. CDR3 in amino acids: CATSRDRGSSTTGELFF. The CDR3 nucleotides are TGTGCCACCAGCAGAGATCGAGGTAGCTCTACCACCGGGGAGCTGTTTTTT.

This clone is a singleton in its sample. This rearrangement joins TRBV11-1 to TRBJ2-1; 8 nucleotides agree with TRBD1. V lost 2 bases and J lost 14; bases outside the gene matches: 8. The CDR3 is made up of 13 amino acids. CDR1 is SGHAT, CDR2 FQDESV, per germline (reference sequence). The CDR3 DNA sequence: TGTGCCAGCAGCTTACAACGTGGACAGGGAGAGTTCTTC. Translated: CASSLQRGQGEFF.